One sample yielded the 21 T cell receptor beta chains listed below, sequenced in a study of OX40 agonist ivuxolimab in advanced cancers. Sequencing was performed with immunoSEQ multiplex PCR; in TCRdb, only in-frame clones are kept and a portion is missing. The sample holds some 80,000 clones, about 88% seen once. The source was CD4+ or CD8+ T cells sorted from blood, collected in a trial of the OX40 agonist ivuxolimab. These receptors were collected from an adult with an advanced solid tumor such as melanoma, head and neck, liver or kidney cancer.

This chain connects TRBV5-1 to TRBJ2-7; D might be TRBD1 or TRBD2, each matching 7 bases. V dropped 2 bases and J dropped 12 bases, with 21 bases sitting between them. The CDR3 is 14 residues long. In germline, CDR1 is SGHRS, CDR2 YFSETQ. The CDR3 loop reads CASSLNGEGAFLYF. The DNA of the CDR3 is TGCGCCAGCAGCTTAAACGGGGAGGGGGCCTTTCTGTACTTC.

The CDR3 protein is CASSSRTSGRGQETQYF. The CDR3 nucleotides read TGTGCCAGCTCATCAAGGACTAGCGGGAGGGGCCAAGAGACCCAGTACTTC. The V gene is TRBV18, the J gene TRBJ2-5; 15 bases agree with TRBD2. Germline loops: CDR1 KGHSH, CDR2 LQKENI. The junction had 5 bases not matched to a gene; V was cut back by 5 bases and J by 1 base. This CDR3 is built from 17 residues.

The rearrangement uses TRBV5-4 and TRBJ1-4; D ambiguous. Looked up from germline, CDR1 is SGHNT and CDR2 is YYREEE (reference sequence). This CDR3 comprises 15 residues. The V and J ends lost 4 bases and 0 bases respectively, with 10 bases between them. For the CDR3, the DNA is TGTGCCAGCAGCGGAGGTGGGGCAACTAATGAAAAACTGTTTTTT. Protein sequence: CASSGGGATNEKLFF.

The chain uses TRBV5-5 and TRBJ1-1; D remains unclear. The length of the CDR3 is 14 residues. Deletions cut 2 bases from V and 5 bases from J, with 13 bases between. Germline assignment: CDR1 SGHKS and CDR2 YYEKEE (reference sequence). The CDR3 loop reads CASSLMDPRTEAFF. CDR3 nucleotide sequence: TGTGCCAGCAGCTTAATGGACCCTAGAACTGAAGCTTTCTTT.

The chain employs TRBV5-4 and TRBJ2-7, with 10 bases fitting TRBD2. Trimming removed 10 bases from V and 4 bases from J; junction bases left unmatched: 11. The V gene's germline CDR1 is SGHNT and CDR2 YYREEE (reference sequence). The CDR3 is 14 amino acids. CDR3 DNA sequence: TGTGCCCACGCCGGGAGCGGGAGGGAGTACGAGCAGTACTTC. It codes for CAHAGSGREYEQYF.

This chain links TRBV5-6 with TRBJ2-3; tentatively, D is TRBD1 (5 bases). With 1 base removed from V and 2 bases from J, the gap between germline ends came to 11 bases. The CDR3 loop spans 15 amino acids. The germline gives CDR1 SGHDT, CDR2 YYEEEE. For the CDR3, the DNA is TGTGCCAGCAGCTTGATACAGGAGATCACAGATACGCAGTATTTT. Its protein product is CASSLIQEITDTQYF. The full variable domain, rest sourced from reference TRBV5-6 and TRBJ2-3, is DAGVTQSPTHLIKTRGQQVTLRCSPKSGHDTVSWYQQALGQGPQFIFQYYEEEERQRGNFPDRFSGHQFPNYSSELNVNALLLGDSALYLCASSLIQEITDTQYFGPGTRLTVL.

The rearrangement joins TRBV9 to TRBJ1-1; 7 bases are shared with TRBD1. The CDR3 consists of 14 residues. V lost 4 bases, J lost 1 base, and 4 bases stayed unmatched. Germline lookup yields CDR1 SGDLS and CDR2 YYNGEE. The CDR3 nucleotides are TGTGCCAGCAGCACGTGGGACAGGAACACTGAAGCTTTCTTT. This codes for CASSTWDRNTEAFF.

V and J are TRBV19 and TRBJ1-6; D perhaps matches TRBD1 (6 bases). CDR1 is LNHDA and CDR2 is SQIVND in the germline V gene (reference sequence). The CDR3 length is 13 residues. V was trimmed by 5 bases and J by 6 bases, leaving 8 bases between them. CDR3 sequence: CASSGTRNSPLHF. As DNA, the CDR3 is TGTGCCAGTAGTGGGACACGTAATTCACCCCTCCACTTT.

This chain joins TRBV19 and TRBJ1-5; D gene unclear. In germline, CDR1 is LNHDA, CDR2 SQIVND (reference sequence). There are 13 residues in the CDR3. The V gene lost 5 bases and the J gene lost 4 bases, with 9 bases spanning the gap. CDR3 bases: TGTGCCAGTAGTTTCCAGGAGAATCAGCCCCAGCATTTT. Amino acid sequence: CASSFQENQPQHF.

The V and J genes are TRBV7-2 and TRBJ1-2; tentatively, D is TRBD1 (6 bases). This CDR3 is built from 15 residues. Trimming took 0 bases from V and 3 from J, leaving 11 bases between them. Germline assignment: CDR1 SGHTA and CDR2 FQGNSA. As DNA, the CDR3 is TGTGCCAGCAGCTTAGCTCCAGGGGTAGACTATGGCTACACCTTC. This gives the protein CASSLAPGVDYGYTF.

CDR3 sequence: CASRTGNTGELFF. The CDR3 DNA sequence: TGCGCCAGCAGGACAGGGAACACCGGGGAGCTGTTTTTT. The rearrangement uses TRBV10-1 and TRBJ2-2; TRBD1 might be the D (6 bases). V was trimmed by 6 bases and J by 1 base, leaving 6 bases between them. The CDR3 has 13 residues. In germline, CDR1 is WNHNN, CDR2 SYGVQD (reference sequence).

The chain uses TRBV28 and TRBJ2-7; 10 bases align to TRBD1. The V gene's germline CDR1 is MDHEN and CDR2 SYDVKM. V gave up 4 bases and J gave up 4 bases; unmatched junction bases: 7. There are 15 residues in the CDR3. The CDR3 bases are TGTGCCAGCAGTTCCACCGGGACAGGGGAGTACGAGCAGTACTTC. It codes for CASSSTGTGEYEQYF.

The chain uses TRBV7-2 and TRBJ2-5; TRBD2 is a possible D gene (6 bases). The CDR3 has 16 residues. Deletions cut 2 bases from V and 5 bases from J, with 18 bases between. CDR1 SGHTA and CDR2 FQGNSA come from the germline V gene. CDR3 sequence: CASSLFLTGAGETQYF. The CDR3 coding sequence is TGTGCCAGCAGCTTATTTCTTACGGGAGCCGGGGAGACCCAGTACTTC.

The chain combines TRBV11-2 with TRBJ2-3; a possible D gene is TRBD1 (5 bases). Germline V gene data show CDR1 as SGHAT and CDR2 as FQNNGV. V was shortened by 4 bases and J by 7 bases, with 12 bases between the two germline ends. This CDR3 has 13 residues. This chain's CDR3 is CASSSPGPNTQYF. DNA of the CDR3: TGTGCCAGCAGCTCACCAGGGCCGAATACGCAGTATTTT.

CDR3 loop: CASRESPGGELFF. CDR3 DNA sequence: TGCGCCAGCCGAGAAAGTCCAGGCGGGGAGCTGTTTTTT. The chain links TRBV5-1 to TRBJ2-2; no firm D call. CDR1 is SGHRS, CDR2 YFSETQ, per germline. The CDR3 extends over 13 amino acids. V lost 7 bases and J 7 bases, leaving 14 bases between the germline ends.

The chain employs TRBV6-6 and TRBJ1-1; the D is unclear. The germline V and J ends were trimmed by 4 bases and 2 bases, with 11 bases remaining between them. Germline CDR1 is MNHNY and CDR2 is SVGAGI (reference sequence). The CDR3 consists of 14 residues. The DNA of the CDR3 is TGTGCCAGCAGTTTCTCCCAGGACAACACTGAAGCTTTCTTT. Its translation is CASSFSQDNTEAFF.

V usage is TRBV29-1 and J usage is TRBJ2-7, with 10 nucleotides matching TRBD2. Germline-derived CDR1 and CDR2 are SQVTM and ANQGSEA. J was trimmed by 4 bases and V by 4 bases; bases with no gene match: 7. This CDR3 is built from 14 residues. CDR3 sequence (DNA): TGCAGCGTTGGTGGGGCTAGCGGGAGTTACGAGCAGTACTTC. Translated: CSVGGASGSYEQYF.

The J gene is TRBJ2-1, the V gene TRBV9, with 10 bases matching TRBD2. The CDR3 runs to 14 residues. V lost 2 bases and J lost 6; bases outside the gene matches: 2. The germline V gene encodes CDR1 SGDLS and CDR2 YYNGEE. CDR3 protein: CASSVGLASNEQFF. CDR3 DNA sequence: TGTGCCAGCAGCGTGGGACTAGCGAGCAATGAGCAGTTCTTC.

The V gene is TRBV5-4, the J gene TRBJ2-1, with 13 bases aligning to TRBD2. The CDR3 totals 15 residues. The germline V gene has CDR1 SGHNT and CDR2 YYREEE (reference sequence). J gave up 6 bases and V 4 bases, and 4 bases lay outside the gene matches. The CDR3 reads CASSTTSGRVNEQFF. In DNA form, the CDR3 reads TGTGCCAGCAGCACCACTAGCGGGAGGGTCAATGAGCAGTTCTTC.

The DNA of the CDR3 is TGTGCCAGCAGCTTATCTGGCGGGACTAGCGGAAACACAGATACGCAGTATTTT. Encoded protein: CASSLSGGTSGNTDTQYF. This sequence joins TRBV7-2 and TRBJ2-3; 11 nucleotides match TRBD2. In germline, CDR1 is SGHTA, CDR2 FQGNSA. The CDR3 extends over 18 amino acids. Trimming removed 2 bases from V and 2 bases from J; junction bases left unmatched: 9. The whole variable domain, filled in from reference TRBV7-2 and TRBJ2-3, reads GAGVSQSPSNKVTEKGKDVELRCDPISGHTALYWYRQSLGQGLEFLIYFQGNSAPDKSGLPSDRFSAERTGGSVSTLTIQRTQQEDSAVYLCASSLSGGTSGNTDTQYFGPGTRLTVL.

V and J are TRBV4-3 and TRBJ2-1; 11 bases fit TRBD2. This CDR3 comprises 17 residues. V shed 2 bases and J 2 bases; nucleotides not matched to a gene: 5. The germline gives CDR1 LGHNA, CDR2 YSLEER. The CDR3 protein is CASSQTLAGGPYNEQFF. In DNA form, the CDR3 reads TGCGCCAGCAGCCAAACTCTAGCGGGGGGCCCCTACAATGAGCAGTTCTTC.